The 27 T cell receptor beta chains listed next were all sequenced from one sample in a study of T cell responses to AZD1222 COVID-19 vaccine. The table came from immunoSEQ multiplex PCR; TCRdb's copy has only in-frame clones and leaves some out. The sample shows 120,000 to 150,000 clones, around 89% of them seen only once. The source was peripheral blood, collected on day 0 of AZD1222 vaccination. The origin of the receptors is an adult in good health.

The rearrangement uses TRBV12-5 and TRBJ2-7; D is unresolved. The CDR3 totals 14 residues. The germline V gene has CDR1 LGHNT and CDR2 FRNRAP. Deletions cut 2 bases from V and 2 bases from J, with 10 bases between. The CDR3 here is CASGLLPGAYEQYF. DNA for the CDR3: TGTGCTAGTGGTTTGCTACCGGGTGCCTACGAGCAGTACTTC. Drawing the rest from reference TRBV12-5 and TRBJ2-7, the complete variable domain is DARVTQTPRHKVTEMGQEVTMRCQPILGHNTVFWYRQTMMQGLELLAYFRNRAPLDDSGMPKDRFSAEMPDATLATLKIQPSEPRDSAVYFCASGLLPGAYEQYFGPGTRLTVT.

This sequence joins TRBV6-1 and TRBJ1-2; no clear D gene. The V end was cut by 0 bases, the J end by 12 bases, with 17 bases between. This CDR3 comprises 14 residues. Germline V gene lookup returns CDR1 MNHNS and CDR2 SASEGT. The CDR3: CASSEALRGWVNTF. The DNA of the CDR3 is TGTGCCAGCAGTGAAGCGCTTCGGGGTTGGGTTAACACCTTC.

This chain uses TRBV7-9 with TRBJ1-1; 7 bases are shared with TRBD1. Per the germline V gene, CDR1 is SEHNR and CDR2 is FQNEAQ (reference sequence). The CDR3 is 15 residues long. The V gene end was trimmed by 5 bases and the J gene end by 0 bases; junction bases not matched to a gene: 6. CDR3 region: CASSPSGQLNTEAFF. In nucleotides, the CDR3 is TGTGCCAGCAGCCCCTCGGGACAGTTGAACACTGAAGCTTTCTTT.

This clone was seen once. CDR3 protein: CASSSGVAGEQYF. The CDR3 DNA reads TGTGCCAGCAGCTCCGGAGTCGCGGGCGAGCAGTACTTC. The rearrangement joins TRBV7-2 to TRBJ2-7; D possibly corresponds to TRBD2 (5 bases). V was cut by 4 bases and J by 6 bases, with 13 bases left in between. CDR3 length: 13 amino acids. The germline gives CDR1 SGHTA, CDR2 FQGNSA.

The V call is TRBV18, the J call TRBJ2-3; TRBD1 is a possible D gene (5 bases). The CDR3 has 16 amino acids. The germline V and J ends were trimmed by 0 bases and 3 bases, with 13 bases remaining between them. Germline loops: CDR1 KGHSH, CDR2 LQKENI. The CDR3: CASSPPQGRVTDTQYF. CDR3 nucleotides: TGTGCCAGCTCACCACCCCAGGGTAGGGTTACAGATACGCAGTATTTT.

This clone has only a few counts. The genes are TRBV29-1 and TRBJ1-4; possibly TRBD1 for D (6 bases). Germline-derived CDR1 and CDR2 are SQVTM and ANQGSEA. The CDR3 sequence is 17 residues long. V dropped 4 bases and J dropped 2 bases, with 20 bases sitting between them. CDR3 DNA sequence: TGCAGCGTTGTAGTCGGCGGCTCGGGGGCCACTAATGAAAAACTGTTTTTT. Protein sequence: CSVVVGGSGATNEKLFF.

This clone was observed once. The chain has TRBV20-1 and TRBJ2-7; D remains unclear. CDR1 and CDR2 (germline): DFQATT, SNEGSKA (reference sequence). The V and J ends lost 3 bases and 3 bases respectively, with 15 bases between them. This CDR3 has 14 amino acids. CDR3 DNA sequence: TGCAGTGCTAGTAAAGGTACACAGAACTACGAGCAGTACTTC. It encodes CSASKGTQNYEQYF.

The J gene is TRBJ2-1, the V gene TRBV7-8; either TRBD1 or TRBD2 may fit D (5 bases each). The CDR3 is 17 residues long. V was shortened by 4 bases and J by 9 bases, with 25 bases between the two germline ends. The germline V gene encodes CDR1 SGHVS and CDR2 FQNEAQ. The CDR3 coding sequence is TGTGCCAGCAGCTCCGGGGCTACGGGCTATACCCGTCTTGAGCAGTTCTTC. It codes for CASSSGATGYTRLEQFF.

This chain joins TRBV24-1 and TRBJ1-5, with TRBD1 as a possible D gene (5 bases). Germline-derived CDR1 and CDR2 are KGHDR and SFDVKD. The V gene lost 5 bases and the J gene lost 6 bases, with 13 bases spanning the gap. The CDR3 is 14 amino acids. The CDR3 sequence is CATSVGMGTQPQHF. The CDR3 DNA sequence: TGTGCCACCAGTGTAGGTATGGGGACTCAGCCCCAGCATTTT.

The genes are TRBV29-1 and TRBJ1-1; 9 nucleotides line up with TRBD1. Germline V CDR1 and CDR2: SQVTM, ANQGSEA. The CDR3 is 13 amino acids. V shed 7 bases and J 7 bases; nucleotides not matched to a gene: 10. CDR3 residues: CSGRTGEWGEAFF. For the CDR3, the DNA is TGCAGCGGGCGGACAGGGGAGTGGGGTGAAGCTTTCTTT.

The chain employs TRBV4-2 and TRBJ1-1; D is unclear. Germline CDR1 LGHNA, CDR2 YNFKEQ. Trimming left V 1 base short and J 6 bases short, with 12 bases between. This CDR3 has 14 residues. The CDR3 spells CASSQGPGIAEAFF. In nucleotides, the CDR3 is TGTGCCAGCAGCCAAGGACCGGGGATCGCTGAAGCTTTCTTT.

This sequence joins TRBV2 and TRBJ2-1; a possible D gene is TRBD2 (6 bases). The CDR3 runs to 12 residues. V shed 6 bases and J shed 14 bases, with 17 bases lying between them. Germline V gene sequence: CDR1 SNHLY, CDR2 FYNNEI. The CDR3 DNA is TGTGCCAGCAGGGGTGACTACGGGAGAGAGTTCTTC. Protein: CASRGDYGREFF. The full variable domain, completed using reference TRBV2 and TRBJ2-1, is EPEVTQTPSHQVTQMGQEVILRCVPISNHLYFYWYRQILGQKVEFLVSFYNNEISEKSEIFDDQFSVERPDGSNFTLKIRSTKLEDSAMYFCASRGDYGREFFGPGTRLTVL.

This clone turned up a few times. The chain links TRBV7-3 to TRBJ2-3; 10 bases are a match to TRBD1. V gave up 5 bases and J gave up 9 bases; unmatched junction bases: 11. The CDR3 extends over 15 amino acids. Germline V gene sequence: CDR1 SGHTA, CDR2 FQGTGA. DNA of the CDR3: TGTGCCAGCAGCCAGGGACAGGGGAGTTTATTAACGCAGTATTTT. Protein sequence: CASSQGQGSLLTQYF.

The genes are TRBV7-6 and TRBJ2-3, with 11 positions matching TRBD2. This CDR3 comprises 16 residues. Trimming removed 1 base from V and 0 bases from J; junction bases left unmatched: 0. The germline CDR1 and CDR2 sequences are SGHVS and FNYEAQ. CDR3 sequence reads: CASSLGTSGSTDTQYF. The CDR3 DNA reads as TGTGCCAGCAGCTTAGGGACTAGCGGGAGCACAGATACGCAGTATTTT. Full variable domain (remainder filled in from reference TRBV7-6 and TRBJ2-3): GAGVSQSPRYKVTKRGQDVALRCDPISGHVSLYWYRQALGQGPEFLTYFNYEAQQDKSGLPNDRFSAERPEGSISTLTIQRTEQRDSAMYRCASSLGTSGSTDTQYFGPGTRLTVL.

This chain connects TRBV19 to TRBJ1-4; D perhaps matches TRBD1 (6 bases). Germline V CDR1 and CDR2: LNHDA, SQIVND (reference sequence). V was clipped by 3 bases and J by 4 bases, with 9 bases between them. CDR3 length: 14 residues. The CDR3 spells CASSIPGDNEKLFF. For the CDR3, the DNA is TGTGCCAGTAGTATCCCAGGGGATAATGAAAAACTGTTTTTT. The variable domain in full, completed from reference TRBV19 and TRBJ1-4, reads DGGITQSPKYLFRKEGQNVTLSCEQNLNHDAMYWYRQDPGQGLRLIYYSQIVNDFQKGDIAEGYSVSREKKESFPLTVTSAQKNPTAFYLCASSIPGDNEKLFFGSGTQLSVL.

CDR3 amino acids: CAWSVRRGTGNQPQHF. The DNA for the CDR3 is TGTGCCTGGAGTGTGAGAAGGGGAACGGGCAATCAGCCCCAGCATTTT. V is TRBV30 and J is TRBJ1-5; possible D gene TRBD1, 5 bases. Trimming pared 0 bases from V and 2 bases from J, leaving 14 bases between. CDR1 is GTSNPN, CDR2 SVGIG, per germline (reference sequence). This CDR3 comprises 16 residues.

The chain combines TRBV29-1 with TRBJ1-2; 9 nucleotides align to TRBD1. The CDR3 loop spans 17 amino acids. Trimming at V came to 4 bases and at J to 0 bases, leaving 12 bases not matched to a gene. Germline V gene data show CDR1 as SQVTM and CDR2 as ANQGSEA. CDR3 residues: CSVGALLWTGANYGYTF. The CDR3 region has the DNA TGCAGCGTTGGGGCGTTACTCTGGACAGGGGCTAACTATGGCTACACCTTC.

The rearrangement uses TRBV6-5 and TRBJ2-5; the D gene is possibly TRBD2 (6 bases). CDR1 and CDR2 from the germline V gene are MNHEY and SVGAGI. V was trimmed by 7 bases and J by 5 bases, leaving 20 bases between them. This CDR3 is 15 amino acids long. The CDR3 loop is CASNYGGEPWETQYF. DNA of the CDR3: TGTGCCAGCAACTACGGAGGGGAGCCCTGGGAGACCCAGTACTTC.

V usage is TRBV9 and J usage is TRBJ1-2, with TRBD1 as a possible D gene (5 bases). This CDR3 spans 11 amino acids. Trimming stripped 10 bases from V and 7 bases from J, with 14 bases between. Germline CDR1 SGDLS, CDR2 YYNGEE. This CDR3 is CAWRGISGYTF. The CDR3 coding sequence is TGTGCCTGGAGGGGTATAAGTGGCTACACCTTC.

This sequence joins TRBV4-3 and TRBJ2-7; D gene ambiguous. Trimming shortened V by 0 bases and J by 7 bases, and 13 bases separated the two germline ends. CDR1 and CDR2 from the germline V gene are LGHNA and YSLEER. The CDR3 contains 14 residues. CDR3 region: CASSQDETVGEQYF. DNA of the CDR3: TGCGCCAGCAGCCAAGATGAGACGGTGGGAGAGCAGTACTTC.

This clone was counted once. The chain uses TRBV19 and TRBJ1-2; 7 bases are a match to TRBD1. Germline CDR1 reads LNHDA; CDR2 reads SQIVND (reference sequence). J lost 4 bases, V lost 4 bases, and 6 bases had no gene match. The CDR3 covers 14 residues. CDR3 in amino acids: CASSRDSIFYGYTF. CDR3 sequence (DNA): TGTGCCAGTAGTAGGGACAGCATATTCTATGGCTACACCTTC.

The V and J genes are TRBV11-2 and TRBJ2-5; maybe TRBD1 (5 bases). In germline, CDR1 is SGHAT, CDR2 FQNNGV. V lost 0 bases to trimming and J lost 4 bases, with 9 bases between them. CDR3 length: 14 amino acids. CDR3 protein: CASSLDQGGETQYF. DNA of the CDR3: TGTGCCAGCAGCTTAGACCAGGGTGGAGAGACCCAGTACTTC.

The CDR3 nucleotides read TGTGCCAGCAGCACAGGGAACTATGGCTACACCTTC. Protein sequence: CASSTGNYGYTF. The chain uses TRBV9 and TRBJ1-2, with D possibly being TRBD1 (6 bases). Germline assignment: CDR1 SGDLS and CDR2 YYNGEE. The CDR3 runs to 12 residues. The V end lost 4 bases, the J end lost 2 bases, and 6 bases lay between the germline ends.

The J gene is TRBJ2-7, the V gene TRBV5-8; TRBD1 agrees at 8 bases. Trimming removed 0 bases from V and 1 base from J; junction bases left unmatched: 3. Germline V gene lookup returns CDR1 SGHTS and CDR2 YDEGEE. CDR3 length: 15 residues. In DNA, the CDR3 is TGTGCCAGCAGCTTGGCCGGGACAGGTTCCTACGAGCAGTACTTC. Translation gives CASSLAGTGSYEQYF.

The chain uses TRBV3-1 (or the pseudogene TRBV3-2) and TRBJ2-1, with 10 bases fitting TRBD2. The J segment lost 11 bases and the V segment lost 6 bases, leaving 7 bases of the junction unmatched. CDR1 is LGHDT and CDR2 is YNNKEL in the germline V gene (reference sequence). The length of the CDR3 is 13 residues. This CDR3 reads CASRTGTSEKQFF. The CDR3 coding sequence is TGTGCCAGCAGAACCGGGACTAGCGAGAAGCAGTTCTTC.

The chain couples TRBV6-6 to TRBJ1-2; the D is unclear. The ends were cut back, 4 bases at V and 4 bases at J, with 13 bases in the middle. Germline CDR1 MNHNY, CDR2 SVGAGI (reference sequence). The CDR3 has 14 residues. The CDR3 DNA reads TGTGCCAGCAGTTTAGGTGGGGTCGGCTATGGCTACACCTTC. It translates to CASSLGGVGYGYTF.

The chain joins TRBV7-2 to TRBJ2-5; 10 bases match TRBD2. V was clipped by 6 bases and J by 2 bases; unmatched bases: 6. The CDR3 loop spans 15 amino acids. Germline lookup yields CDR1 SGHTA and CDR2 FQGNSA. CDR3 bases: TGTGCCAGCAGGCCCGGACTAGCGGAGCAAGAGACCCAGTACTTC. Protein product: CASRPGLAEQETQYF.